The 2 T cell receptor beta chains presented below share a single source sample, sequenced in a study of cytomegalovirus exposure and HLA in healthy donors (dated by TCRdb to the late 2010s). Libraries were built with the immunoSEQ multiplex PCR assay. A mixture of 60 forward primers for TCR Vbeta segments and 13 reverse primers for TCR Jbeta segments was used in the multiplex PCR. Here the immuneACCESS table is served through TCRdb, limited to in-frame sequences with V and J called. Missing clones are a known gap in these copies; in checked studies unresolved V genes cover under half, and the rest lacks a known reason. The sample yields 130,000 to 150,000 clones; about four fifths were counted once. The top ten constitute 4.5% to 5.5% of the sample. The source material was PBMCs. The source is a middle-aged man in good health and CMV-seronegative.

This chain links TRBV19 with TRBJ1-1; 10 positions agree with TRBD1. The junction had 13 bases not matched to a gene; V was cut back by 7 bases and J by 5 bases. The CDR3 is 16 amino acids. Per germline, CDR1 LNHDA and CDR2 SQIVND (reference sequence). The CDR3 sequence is CASTKNPTGGKTEAFF. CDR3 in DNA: TGTGCCAGTACCAAGAATCCGACAGGGGGCAAAACTGAAGCTTTCTTT.

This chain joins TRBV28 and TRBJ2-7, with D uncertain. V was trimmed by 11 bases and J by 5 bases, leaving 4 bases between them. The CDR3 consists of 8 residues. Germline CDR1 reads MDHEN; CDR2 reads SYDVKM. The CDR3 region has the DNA TGTGCCGTCGACGAGCAGTACTTC. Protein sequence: CAVDEQYF.